The TCR beta chain under discussion was sequenced for a study of T cell responses to AZD1222 COVID-19 vaccine. General observations from the study: Unmutated variant regions are reportedly targeted by nearly half of spike-specific TCRs. Breadth and depth of Spike-specific TCRs rose after two AZD1222 doses. The donors showed a predominance of white British ancestry and of females, with possible underestimation of clonal diversity.

The length of the CDR3 is 13 residues. Germline assignment: CDR1 SGHNT and CDR2 YENEEA. V shed 5 bases and J shed 8 bases, with 10 bases lying between them. Regarding this clone: Its target is not known.

Measured with immunoSEQ multiplex PCR; TCRdb has only the in-frame clones, and not every one. Here the sample spans about 88,000 clones, around nine tenths being singletons. The chain carries TRBV11-3 and TRBJ1-6; D remains ambiguous. The source is an adult in good health. The source was peripheral blood, collected on day 0 of MenACWY control vaccination. The chain's CDR3 is CASSPGPDSPLHF. The CDR3 coding sequence is TGTGCCAGCAGCCCCGGCCCGGATTCACCCCTCCACTTT.